This T cell receptor beta chain was captured by sequencing in a study of shared clonotypes between healthy human individuals. Study at large: The donors, a couple of women and three men, were aged 18 to 49.

Once extracted for a subset, genomic DNA was divided evenly among several immunoSEQ plates. The method was immunoSEQ multiplex PCR; TCRdb's version includes in-frame clones alone and lacks a portion of them. Among a few hundred thousand clones listed, roughly four fifths were seen once. V lost 4 bases and J 12 bases, leaving 19 bases between the germline ends. Germline loops: CDR1 LGHNA, CDR2 YSLEER. This CDR3 is built from 14 residues. The study's findings and limits: Represented diversity (both genetic and exposure-history) was limited by the small number of donors.

Only a few counts were recorded for this clone. Its antigen is unidentified. Sample: PBMCs. The rearrangement joins TRBV4-3 to TRBJ2-1, with D hard to call. This TCR came from a woman in her thirties or forties in good health. Some clones in this sample may be carry-over from other donors' samples. The CDR3 loop reads CASSRSSGSGVQFF. The CDR3 nucleotides read TGCGCCAGCAGCCGCTCCTCTGGTTCGGGTGTGCAGTTCTTC.